This T cell receptor beta chain was retrieved from a study of T cell changes during pregnancy in multiple sclerosis. Deletions cut 2 bases from V and 6 bases from J, with 14 bases between. CDR3 length: 14 amino acids. Germline V lookup: CDR1 GTSNPN, CDR2 SVGIG (reference sequence). The data were produced by immunoSEQ multiplex PCR, yet TCRdb's version contains in-frame clones alone and is incomplete. The sample carries roughly 40,000 clones, about 92% recorded once. Sequenced material: peripheral blood, taken before pregnancy. The receptor comes from a female donor with multiple sclerosis, enrolled in a pregnancy study. This sequence joins TRBV30 and TRBJ2-1, with a possible D match to TRBD1 (6 bases). CDR3 nucleotides: TGTGCCTGGAGTATGGACAGTCGATTCAATGAGCAGTTCTTC. Its translation is CAWSMDSRFNEQFF. Full variable domain (outside the CDR3, taken from reference TRBV30 and TRBJ2-1): SQTIHQWPATLVQPVGSPLSLECTVEGTSNPNLYWYRQAAGRGLQLLFYSVGIGQISSEVPQNLSASRPQDRQFILSSKKLLLSDSGFYLCAWSMDSRFNEQFFGPGTRLTVL.